The rows below give T cell receptor beta chains drawn from one sample of a study of cytotoxic CD8 clonotypes in ibrutinib-treated CLL. TCRdb's table, derived via immunoSEQ multiplex PCR, lists solely in-frame clones and lacks some. The sample records fewer than 400,000 clones, 67% being singletons. This specimen was PBMCs, taken after 36 months of ibrutinib treatment. The receptors stem from a human donor with chronic lymphocytic leukemia. The CDR3 runs from the conserved cysteine through the conserved F or W. A D gene is named only where the DNA matches it firmly. Clone size is shown for a subset of rows, as once, few, many or a class of expanded clone.

j_gene,v_gene,d_gene,abundance,CDR3aa,CDR3nt
TRBJ1-4,TRBV5-6,TRBD1,NA,CASSFKFGRGRGVREKLFF,TGTGCCAGCAGCTTTAAGTTCGGGAGGGGGCGCGGTGTTCGGGAAAAACTGTTTTTT
TRBJ2-2,TRBV9,NA,NA,CASSVEASTGELFF,TGTGCCAGCAGCGTAGAAGCGAGTACCGGGGAGCTGTTTTTT
TRBJ2-3,TRBV28,NA,NA,CASSLLVLTDTQYF,TGTGCCAGCAGTTTGCTGGTTTTGACAGATACGCAGTATTTT
TRBJ1-2,TRBV6-6,TRBD1,once,CASSYGDRNYGYTF,TGTGCCAGCAGTTACGGGGACAGGAACTATGGCTACACCTTC
TRBJ2-7,TRBV15,TRBD2,NA,CATSLPRREKYEQYF,TGTGCCACCAGCCTGCCTCGGCGGGAGAAGTACGAGCAGTACTTC
TRBJ2-2,TRBV5-6,TRBD1,NA,CASSTDRGVRELFF,TGTGCCAGCAGCACGGACAGGGGTGTTCGGGAGCTGTTTTTT
TRBJ1-4,TRBV2,NA,NA,CASLSGKGWEKLFF,TGTGCCAGCCTAAGCGGAAAGGGGTGGGAAAAACTGTTTTTT
TRBJ1-1,TRBV28,NA,NA,CASSTSEGYMNTEAFF,TGTGCCAGCAGTACCTCAGAGGGATACATGAACACTGAAGCTTTCTTT
TRBJ2-7,TRBV7-9,NA,few,CASSLEIGVYEQYF,TGTGCCAGCAGCTTAGAAATAGGGGTCTACGAGCAGTACTTC
TRBJ1-6,TRBV4-2,NA,few,CASSQITGNSPLHF,TGTGCCAGCAGCCAAATAACAGGGAATTCACCCCTCCACTTT
TRBJ1-3,TRBV5-1,NA,NA,CASSPESSGNTIYF,TGCGCCAGCAGTCCTGAGAGCTCTGGAAACACCATATATTTT
TRBJ2-1,TRBV19,TRBD2,NA,CASRQVRLAGGNGFF,TGTGCCAGTAGGCAGGTCCGGCTAGCGGGAGGAAACGGGTTCTTC
TRBJ2-7,TRBV4-1,TRBD2,NA,CASSFTSDEQYF,TGCGCCAGCAGCTTCACTAGCGACGAGCAGTACTTC
TRBJ2-1,TRBV12-5,NA,NA,CASDHNDSYNEQFF,TGTGCTAGTGATCACAATGACAGCTACAATGAGCAGTTCTTC
TRBJ2-7,TRBV10-3,NA,NA,CAISDPGGKVYEQYF,TGTGCCATCAGTGACCCCGGGGGTAAGGTCTACGAGCAGTACTTC
TRBJ2-7,TRBV18,TRBD2,once,CASSPRGGSHYEQYF,TGTGCCAGCTCACCGCGGGGGGGGTCGCACTACGAGCAGTACTTC
TRBJ2-7,TRBV7-2,TRBD2,NA,CASRSGPGGYEQYF,TGTGCCAGCAGATCCGGGCCGGGGGGGTACGAGCAGTACTTC
TRBJ2-7,TRBV11-2,NA,NA,CASSLVEALVQYF,TGTGCCAGCAGCTTAGTTGAGGCCCTTGTGCAGTACTTC